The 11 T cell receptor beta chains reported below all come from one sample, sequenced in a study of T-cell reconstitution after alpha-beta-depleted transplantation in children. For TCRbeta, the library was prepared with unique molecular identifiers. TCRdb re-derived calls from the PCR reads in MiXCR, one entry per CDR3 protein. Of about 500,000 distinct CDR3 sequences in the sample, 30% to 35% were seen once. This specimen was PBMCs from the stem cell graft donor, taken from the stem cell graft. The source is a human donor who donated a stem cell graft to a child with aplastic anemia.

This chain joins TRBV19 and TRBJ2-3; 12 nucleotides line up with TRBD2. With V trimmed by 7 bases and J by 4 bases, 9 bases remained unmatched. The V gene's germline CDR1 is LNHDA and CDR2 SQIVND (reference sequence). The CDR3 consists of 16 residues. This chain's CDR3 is CASTWTSGKSADTQYF. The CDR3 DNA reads TGTGCCAGTACCTGGACTAGCGGGAAGAGTGCAGATACGCAGTATTTT.

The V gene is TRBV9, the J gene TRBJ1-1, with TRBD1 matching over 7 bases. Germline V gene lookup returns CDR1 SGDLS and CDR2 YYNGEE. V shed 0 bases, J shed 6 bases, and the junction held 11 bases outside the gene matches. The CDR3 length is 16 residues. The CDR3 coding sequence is TGTGCCAGCAGCGTAGAACACAGGGGCGCGGGGGCTGAAGCTTTCTTT. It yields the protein CASSVEHRGAGAEAFF.

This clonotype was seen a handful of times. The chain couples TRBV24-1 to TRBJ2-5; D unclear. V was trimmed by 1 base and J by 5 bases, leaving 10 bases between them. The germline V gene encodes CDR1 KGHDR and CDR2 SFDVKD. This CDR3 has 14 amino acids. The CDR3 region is CATSDFEDGETQYF. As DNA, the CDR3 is TGTGCCACCAGTGATTTTGAGGATGGCGAGACCCAGTACTTC.

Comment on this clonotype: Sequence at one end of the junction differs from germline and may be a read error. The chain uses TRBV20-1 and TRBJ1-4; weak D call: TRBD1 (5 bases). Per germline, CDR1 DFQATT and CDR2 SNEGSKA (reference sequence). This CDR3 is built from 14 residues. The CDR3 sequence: CSASFPGPNEKLFF. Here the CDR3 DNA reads TGCAGTGCTAGTTTCCCAGGGCCTAATGAGAAACTGTTTTTT.

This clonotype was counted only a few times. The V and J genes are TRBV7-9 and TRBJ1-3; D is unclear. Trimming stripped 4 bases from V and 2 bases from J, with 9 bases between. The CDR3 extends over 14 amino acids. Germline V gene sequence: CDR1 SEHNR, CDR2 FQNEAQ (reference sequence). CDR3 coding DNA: TGTGCCAGCAGCTCGGTCCACGCTGGAAACACCATATATTTT. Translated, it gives CASSSVHAGNTIYF.

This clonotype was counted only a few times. The CDR3 region is CASTGTSALKSPYNEQFF. CDR3 DNA: TGTGCCAGTACCGGGACTAGCGCATTAAAAAGCCCGTACAATGAGCAGTTCTTC. The chain links TRBV19 to TRBJ2-1; the match to TRBD2 covers 10 bases. V gave up 7 bases and J gave up 4 bases; unmatched junction bases: 16. Germline CDR1 LNHDA, CDR2 SQIVND (reference sequence). The CDR3 is made up of 18 amino acids.

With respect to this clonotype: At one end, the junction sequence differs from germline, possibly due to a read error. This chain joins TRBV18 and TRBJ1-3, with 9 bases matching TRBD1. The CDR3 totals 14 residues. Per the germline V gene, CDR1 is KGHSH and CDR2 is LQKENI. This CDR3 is CASSQGQGTNSIYF. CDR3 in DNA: TGTGCCAGCTCCCAGGGACAGGGAACAAACAGCATATATTTT. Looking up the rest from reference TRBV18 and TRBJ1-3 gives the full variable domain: NAGVMQNPRHLVRRRGQEARLRCSPMKGHSHVYWYRQLPEEGLKFMVYLQKENIIDESGMPKERFSAEFPKEGPSILRIQQVVRGDSAAYFCASSQGQGTNSIYFGEGSWLTVV.

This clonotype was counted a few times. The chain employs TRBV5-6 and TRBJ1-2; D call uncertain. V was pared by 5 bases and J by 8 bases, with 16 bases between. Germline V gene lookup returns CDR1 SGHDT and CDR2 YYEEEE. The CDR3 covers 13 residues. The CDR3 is CASSYNRATGYTF. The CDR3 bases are TGTGCCAGCAGTTACAACCGCGCGACGGGCTACACCTTC.

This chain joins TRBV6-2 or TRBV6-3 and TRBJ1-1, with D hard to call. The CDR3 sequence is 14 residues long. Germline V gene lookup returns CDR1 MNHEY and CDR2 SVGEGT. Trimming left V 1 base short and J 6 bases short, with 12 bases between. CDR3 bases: TGTGCCAGCAGTTACTTGGCGGGATTACCTGAAGCTTTCTTT. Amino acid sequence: CASSYLAGLPEAFF.

CDR3 sequence: CASSLSLDEQFF. The DNA of the CDR3 is TGTGCCAGCAGCTTATCCCTGGATGAGCAGTTCTTC. This chain links TRBV11-2 with TRBJ2-1; D unclear. Trimming cost V 2 bases and J 8 bases, with 7 bases left between them. The germline V gene has CDR1 SGHAT and CDR2 FQNNGV. CDR3 length: 12 residues.

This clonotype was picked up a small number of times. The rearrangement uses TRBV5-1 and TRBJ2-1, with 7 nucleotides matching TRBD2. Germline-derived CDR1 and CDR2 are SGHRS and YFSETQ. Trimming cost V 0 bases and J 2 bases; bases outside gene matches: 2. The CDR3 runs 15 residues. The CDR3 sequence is CASSLDSGPYNEQFF. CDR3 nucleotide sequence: TGCGCCAGCAGCTTGGATAGCGGGCCCTACAATGAGCAGTTCTTC.